This TCR beta chain is from a study of T cell responses to AZD1222 COVID-19 vaccine. Study-level results: Without day 14 samples, only post-peak T cell repertoires were studied.

Profiled with immunoSEQ multiplex PCR; TCRdb holds only in-frame clones, not every one. Among approximately 130,000 clones listed, about 90% were seen once. From germline, CDR1 is LGHNA and CDR2 YNFKEQ. The length of the CDR3 is 12 residues. With 4 bases removed from V and 3 bases from J, the gap between germline ends came to 6 bases. Points on this clone: Its antigen remains unknown.

This material consisted of peripheral blood, taken on day 0 of AZD1222 vaccination. The origin of this receptor is an adult in good health. The rearrangement links TRBV4-2 to TRBJ1-1, with D unresolved. CDR3 protein: CASSLVDTEAFF. CDR3 nucleotide sequence: TGTGCCAGCAGCCTTGTAGACACTGAAGCTTTCTTT.